One sample yielded the 13 T cell receptor beta chains listed below, sequenced in a study of post-analysis software for immune sequencing data. Their antigen targets remain unknown. TCR beta cDNA libraries included unique molecular identifiers. TCRdb redid the calling of the PCR reads with MiXCR, one entry per CDR3 protein. The table records 800,000 to 950,000 distinct CDR3 sequences, about 53% of them present only once. Whole-study results and caveats: Compared with controls, patients had more of five TRBV segments, including TRBV5-6, TRBV5-1 and TRBV20-1.

Material: blood. The receptors originated from a girl aged 10 to 17 with multiple sclerosis.

The chain joins TRBV10-3 to TRBJ2-1; D may match TRBD1 or TRBD2 (5 bases each). The CDR3 runs 15 residues. From germline, CDR1 is ENHRY and CDR2 SYGVKD. V gave up 2 bases and J gave up 5 bases, with 13 bases separating them. CDR3 sequence reads: CAISETGGLNNEQFF. Written as DNA, the CDR3 is TGTGCCATCAGTGAGACAGGAGGCCTGAACAATGAGCAGTTCTTC.

This clonotype showed up just once. The V gene is TRBV29-1, the J gene TRBJ2-5, with 10 nucleotides matching TRBD2. TRBJ2-7 explains the end of the DNA better; the J call may be wrong. Looked up from germline, CDR1 is SQVTM and CDR2 is ANQGSEA. CDR3 length: 12 residues. Here the CDR3 reads CSGTSGAYEQYF. For the CDR3, the DNA is TGCAGCGGAACTAGCGGGGCCTACGAGCAGTACTTC.

V and J are TRBV15 and TRBJ2-1; 10 nucleotides match TRBD2. Germline V CDR1 and CDR2: LNHNV, YYDKDF (reference sequence). Trimming took 5 bases from V and 5 from J; bases not matched to a gene: 9. The CDR3 extends over 16 amino acids. Here the CDR3 DNA reads TGTGCCACCAGCGACCCTAGCGGGGGAAAGCACAATGAGCAGTTCTTC. Translation: CATSDPSGGKHNEQFF.

The chain recombines TRBV5-1 with TRBJ2-1; D might be TRBD2 (5 bases). The CDR3 runs to 19 residues. The V gene lost 5 bases and the J gene lost 3 bases, with 27 bases spanning the gap. Germline V gives CDR1 SGHRS, CDR2 YFSETQ. The CDR3 DNA follows: TGCGCCAGCAGGGTCCTAGCTACGAGCGCAATACGCTACTACAATGAGCAGTTCTTC. Encoded protein: CASRVLATSAIRYYNEQFF.

This clonotype was seen more than once but under ten times. This sequence joins TRBV30 and TRBJ2-4; D is perhaps TRBD1 (6 bases). Near its end, the DNA agrees better with TRBJ2-7, so the J call may be wrong. The CDR3 extends over 13 amino acids. Germline V gene data show CDR1 as GTSNPN and CDR2 as SVGIG (reference sequence). The CDR3 coding sequence is TGTGCCTGGAGTCCCGGAACAGGGAACGAGCAGTACTTC. It yields the protein CAWSPGTGNEQYF.

The genes are TRBV20-1 and TRBJ2-5; TRBD2 might be the D (5 bases). Per germline, CDR1 DFQATT and CDR2 SNEGSKA (reference sequence). There are 13 residues in the CDR3. V was cut by 3 bases and J by 5 bases, with 13 bases left in between. CDR3 region: CSASLARRETQYF. The CDR3 DNA reads as TGCAGTGCTAGCCTAGCTAGGAGGGAGACCCAGTACTTC.

This clonotype occurred once. The chain couples TRBV7-2 to TRBJ2-7; tentatively, D is TRBD1 (5 bases). V lost 1 base to trimming and J lost 2 bases, with 15 bases between them. The CDR3 runs 16 residues. Germline CDR1 SGHTA, CDR2 FQGNSA. CDR3: CASSLEGSRRPYEQYF. CDR3 DNA: TGTGCCAGCAGCTTAGAGGGGTCGCGAAGGCCCTACGAGCAGTACTTC.

This chain joins TRBV25-1 and TRBJ2-3; D is possibly TRBD1 or TRBD2 (5 bases each). Trimming stripped 4 bases from V and 2 bases from J, with 10 bases between. Germline loops: CDR1 MGHDK, CDR2 SYGVNS. CDR3 length: 14 residues. The CDR3 region is CASSAGPDTDTQYF. The CDR3 DNA follows: TGTGCCAGCAGTGCGGGACCTGACACAGATACGCAGTATTTT.

V and J are TRBV28 and TRBJ1-4; D call uncertain. CDR3 length: 18 residues. Germline V gene data show CDR1 as MDHEN and CDR2 as SYDVKM. V was pared by 5 bases and J by 5 bases, with 24 bases between. CDR3 protein: CASSIRWRSRKSNEKLFF. Written as DNA, the CDR3 is TGTGCCAGCAGTATACGTTGGCGCTCGAGGAAGAGCAATGAAAAACTGTTTTTT.

The V and J genes are TRBV3-1 and TRBJ2-7, with TRBD2 as a possible D gene (6 bases). The ends were cut back, 4 bases at V and 6 bases at J, with 16 bases in the middle. This CDR3 is built from 14 residues. Germline assignment: CDR1 LGHDT and CDR2 YNNKEL (reference sequence). CDR3 sequence reads: CASSPGTGAFEQYF. The CDR3 nucleotides read TGTGCCAGCAGCCCCGGGACTGGCGCTTTCGAGCAGTACTTC.

The chain combines TRBV5-1 with TRBJ2-1; TRBD1 is a possible D gene (6 bases). The CDR3 runs to 14 residues. In germline, CDR1 is SGHRS, CDR2 YFSETQ. Trimming cost V 6 bases and J 0 bases, with 10 bases left between them. CDR3: CASTQGNSYNEQFF. As DNA, the CDR3 is TGCGCCAGCACCCAGGGGAACTCCTACAATGAGCAGTTCTTC.

The V gene is TRBV10-2, the J gene TRBJ1-1; D unclear. The CDR3 contains 13 residues. V lost 4 bases, J lost 2 bases, and 8 bases lay in between. The germline V gene encodes CDR1 WSHSY and CDR2 SAAADI. As DNA, the CDR3 is TGCGCCAGCAGTGTTAAGATTAACACTGAAGCTTTCTTT. Its protein is CASSVKINTEAFF.

In regard to this clonotype: Germline and junction disagree at one end, which may indicate a read error. This chain joins TRBV20-1 and TRBJ2-5; D tentatively fits TRBD1 or TRBD2 (5 bases each). Germline V gene sequence: CDR1 DFQATT, CDR2 SNEGSKA (reference sequence). The CDR3 spans 13 residues. The CDR3 region has the DNA TGCATCGCCTTTCGGGACCGACAAGAGACTCAGTACTTC. Amino acids: CIAFRDRQETQYF.